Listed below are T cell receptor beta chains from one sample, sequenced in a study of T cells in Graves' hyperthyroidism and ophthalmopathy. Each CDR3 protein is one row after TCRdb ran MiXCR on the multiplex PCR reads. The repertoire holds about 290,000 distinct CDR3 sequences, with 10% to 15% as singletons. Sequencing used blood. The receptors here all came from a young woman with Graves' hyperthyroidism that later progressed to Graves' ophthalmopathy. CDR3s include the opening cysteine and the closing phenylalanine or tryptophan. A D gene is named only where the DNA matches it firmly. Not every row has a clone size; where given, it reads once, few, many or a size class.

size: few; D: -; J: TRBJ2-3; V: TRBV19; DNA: TGTGCCAGTAGTATAGGCCAGAACACAGATACGCAGTATTTT; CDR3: CASSIGQNTDTQYF
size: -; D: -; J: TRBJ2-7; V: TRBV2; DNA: TGTGCCAGCACCGCGTTGGGGATGGGCTCCTACGAGCAGTACTTC; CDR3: CASTALGMGSYEQYF
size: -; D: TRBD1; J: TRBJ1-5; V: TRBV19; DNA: TGTGCCAGTAGTGACCAGGACAGGGATGCCGGGGAGCCCCAGCATTTT; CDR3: CASSDQDRDAGEPQHF
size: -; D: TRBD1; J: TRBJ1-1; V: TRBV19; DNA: TGTGCCAGTAGTATAGGGGGTCTGGGACAGGGGACCTTTGAAGCTTTCTTT; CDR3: CASSIGGLGQGTFEAFF
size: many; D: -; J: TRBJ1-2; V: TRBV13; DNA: TGTGCCAGCAGCCCCTTTGGCTTCACCGATGGCTACACCTTC; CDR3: CASSPFGFTDGYTF
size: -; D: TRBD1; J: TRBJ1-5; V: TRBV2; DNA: TGTGCCAGCGGGACAGGGTTCAATCAGCCCCAGCATTTT; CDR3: CASGTGFNQPQHF
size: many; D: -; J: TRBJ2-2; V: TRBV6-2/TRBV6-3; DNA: TGTGCCACCCGGGGGGCAGCCCAGACCGGGGAGCTGTTTTTT; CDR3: CATRGAAQTGELFF
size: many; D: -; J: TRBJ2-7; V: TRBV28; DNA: TGTGCCAGCAGGACTCGTCTCCGTGGCCCTCGGGCCTCCGAGCAGTACTTC; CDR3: CASRTRLRGPRASEQYF
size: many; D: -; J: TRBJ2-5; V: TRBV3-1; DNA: TGTGCCAGCAGCCTCGGGAGCGATCTGTACCAAGAGACCCAGTACTTC; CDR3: CASSLGSDLYQETQYF
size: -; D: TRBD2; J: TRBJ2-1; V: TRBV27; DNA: TGTGCCAGCAGCCCAACGAAGGGTAGCGGGAGTTGGAATGAGCAGTTCTTC; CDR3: CASSPTKGSGSWNEQFF
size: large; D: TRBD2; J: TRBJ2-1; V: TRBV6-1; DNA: TGTGCCAGCAGTGGGACTAGCGGGAGTAACGATGAGCAGTTCTTC; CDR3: CASSGTSGSNDEQFF
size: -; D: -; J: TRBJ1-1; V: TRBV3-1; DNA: TGTGCCAGCAGCCAAGGACATCGGAACACTGAAGCTTTCTTT; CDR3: CASSQGHRNTEAFF
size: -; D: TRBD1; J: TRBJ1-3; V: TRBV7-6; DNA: TGTGCCAGCAGCTTAGAACGAGGGGGCCCTGGAAACACCATATATTTT; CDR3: CASSLERGGPGNTIYF
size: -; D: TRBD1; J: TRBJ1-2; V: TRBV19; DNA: TGTGCCAGTAGCCTCGGACAGGGACTTGGCTACACCTTC; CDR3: CASSLGQGLGYTF
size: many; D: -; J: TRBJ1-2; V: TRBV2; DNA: TGTGCCAGCAAATGGGGGCCGCGAGATGGCTACACCTTC; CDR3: CASKWGPRDGYTF
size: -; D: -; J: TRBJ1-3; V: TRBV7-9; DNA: TGTGCCAGCAGCTTAGCCCGCTCTGGAAACACCATATATTTT; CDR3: CASSLARSGNTIYF
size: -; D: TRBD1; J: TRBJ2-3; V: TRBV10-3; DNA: TGTGCCATCAGTGAGTCGGTACAGGGGCCAGATACGCAGTATTTT; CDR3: CAISESVQGPDTQYF
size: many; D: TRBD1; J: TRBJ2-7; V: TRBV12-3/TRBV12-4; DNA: TGTGCCAGCAGCCCACAGGGGGCGACTTCCTACGAGCAGTACTTC; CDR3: CASSPQGATSYEQYF
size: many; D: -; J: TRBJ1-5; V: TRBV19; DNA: TGTGCCAGTAGTATCCCGGGACGGCACAATCAGCCCCAGCATTTT; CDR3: CASSIPGRHNQPQHF
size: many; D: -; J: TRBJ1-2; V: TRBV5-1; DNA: TGCGCCAGCAGCCCAGACGGCGCCTATGGCTACACCTTC; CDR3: CASSPDGAYGYTF
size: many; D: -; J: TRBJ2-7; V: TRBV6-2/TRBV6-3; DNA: TGTGCCAGCAGTTCGGATCTGAGGGCCTACGAGCAGTACTTC; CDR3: CASSSDLRAYEQYF
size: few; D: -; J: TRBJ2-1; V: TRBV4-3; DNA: TGCGCCAGCAGCCAAGGACCGTTAGCAGAGAGCTCCTACAATGAGCAGTTCTTC; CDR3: CASSQGPLAESSYNEQFF
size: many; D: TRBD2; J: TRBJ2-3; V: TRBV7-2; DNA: TGTGCCAGCAGCGCGTATAGCGGGAGTCCGCAGTATTTT; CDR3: CASSAYSGSPQYF
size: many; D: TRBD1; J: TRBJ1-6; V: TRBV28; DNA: TGTGCCAGCAGCACAGGGGGCTCGCGTGAACCCCTCCACTTT; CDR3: CASSTGGSREPLHF
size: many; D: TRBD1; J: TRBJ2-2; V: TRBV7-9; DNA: TGTGCCAGCAGCTGGGACAGCACCCGGGGGGAGCTGTTTTTT; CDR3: CASSWDSTRGELFF
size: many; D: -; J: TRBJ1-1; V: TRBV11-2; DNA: TGTGCCAGCAGTTGGCCCTTTAACACTGAAGCTTTCTTT; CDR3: CASSWPFNTEAFF
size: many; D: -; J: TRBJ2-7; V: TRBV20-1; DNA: TGCAGTGCGCGGGGGCCTATAGGCGAGCAGTACTTC; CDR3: CSARGPIGEQYF
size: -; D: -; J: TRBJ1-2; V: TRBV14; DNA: TGTGCCAGCAGCCAAGATTCCCCGAGCCTGGCCGGTCGGCTCTATTGCTACACCTTC; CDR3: CASSQDSPSLAGRLYCYTF
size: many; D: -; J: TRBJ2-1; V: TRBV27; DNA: TGTGCCAGCAGTCTCTCGTCGGCAGGTGAGCAGTTCTTC; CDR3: CASSLSSAGEQFF
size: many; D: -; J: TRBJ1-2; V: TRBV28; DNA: TGTGCCAGCAAATATCGACTGACATACACCTTC; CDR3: CASKYRLTYTF
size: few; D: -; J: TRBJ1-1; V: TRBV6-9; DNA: TGTGCCAGCAGTTACTTACAGGCGGGCACTGAAGCTTTCTTT; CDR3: CASSYLQAGTEAFF
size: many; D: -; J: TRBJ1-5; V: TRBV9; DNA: TGTGCCAGCAGCCCTACCCCGGATAGCAATCAGCCCCAGCATTTT; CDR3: CASSPTPDSNQPQHF
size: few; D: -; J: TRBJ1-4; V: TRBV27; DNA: TGTGCCAGCAGTCCCGGGACGACCGGCTTTGCAACTAATGAAAAACTGTTTTTT; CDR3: CASSPGTTGFATNEKLFF
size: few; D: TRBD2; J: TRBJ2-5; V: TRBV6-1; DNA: TGTGCCAGCAGTCTATATACTAGCGGGATTATCCAGTACTTC; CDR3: CASSLYTSGIIQYF
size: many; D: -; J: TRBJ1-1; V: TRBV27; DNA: TGTGCCAGCAGTCCAACCGGGACGGTGAACACTGAAGCTTTCTTT; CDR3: CASSPTGTVNTEAFF
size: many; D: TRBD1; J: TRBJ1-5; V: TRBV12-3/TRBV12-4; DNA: TGTGCCAGCAGCCTAGACCCCAGGGGGTTCAATCAGCCCCAGCATTTT; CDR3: CASSLDPRGFNQPQHF
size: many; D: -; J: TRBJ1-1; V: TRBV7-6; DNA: TGTGCCAGCAGCTTCGGTCCAGGGAACACTGAAGCTTTCTTT; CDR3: CASSFGPGNTEAFF
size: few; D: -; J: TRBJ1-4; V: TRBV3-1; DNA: TGTGCCAGCAGCCAACTAAATGACATAAATGAAAAACTGTTTTTT; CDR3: CASSQLNDINEKLFF
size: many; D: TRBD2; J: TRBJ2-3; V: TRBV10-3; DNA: TGTGCCATCAGTGAGCCAATCCAACTAGCGGGAGACGCAGATACGCAGTATTTT; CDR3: CAISEPIQLAGDADTQYF
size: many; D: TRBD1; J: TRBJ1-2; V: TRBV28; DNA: TGTGCCAGCAGTCCGTATGACAGGGCACGGGGTGGCTACACCTTC; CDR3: CASSPYDRARGGYTF
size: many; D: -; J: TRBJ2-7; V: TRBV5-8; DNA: TGTGCCAGCAGCCGGCCCGGGGCTGCAACCTACGAGCAGTACTTC; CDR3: CASSRPGAATYEQYF
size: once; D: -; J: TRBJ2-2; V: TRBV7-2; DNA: TGTGCCAGCAGCTCAATCCTCCCGATCAAGCCCGGGGAGCTGTTTTTT; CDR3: CASSSILPIKPGELFF
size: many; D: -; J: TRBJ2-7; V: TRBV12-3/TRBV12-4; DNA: TGTGCCAGCAGTTTACCCAGGGGAGGCGAGCAGTACTTC; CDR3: CASSLPRGGEQYF
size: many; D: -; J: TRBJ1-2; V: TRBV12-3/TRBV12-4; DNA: TGTGCCAGCAGTTTGGTTGTTAACTATGGCTACACCTTC; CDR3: CASSLVVNYGYTF
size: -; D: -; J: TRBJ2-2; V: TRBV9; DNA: TGTGCCAGCAGCCCTCGCGGGACGAACACCGGGGAGCTGTTTTTT; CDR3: CASSPRGTNTGELFF
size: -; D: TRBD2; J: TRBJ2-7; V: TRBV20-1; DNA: TGCAGTGTCAGAGGGCTAGCGGGGTACGAGCAGTACTTC; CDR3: CSVRGLAGYEQYF
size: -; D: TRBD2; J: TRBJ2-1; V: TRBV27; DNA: TGTGCCAGCAGTTCTTCCCTAGCGGGAGAGAACAATGAGCAGTTCTTC; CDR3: CASSSSLAGENNEQFF
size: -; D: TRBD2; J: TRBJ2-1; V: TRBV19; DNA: TGTGCCAGTAGTGTAGGACTAGCGGGAAGGGGCAATGAGCAGTTCTTC; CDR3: CASSVGLAGRGNEQFF
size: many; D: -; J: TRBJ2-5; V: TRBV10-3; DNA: TGTGCCATCAGTGAAGCCCAAGAGACCCAGTACTTC; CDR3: CAISEAQETQYF
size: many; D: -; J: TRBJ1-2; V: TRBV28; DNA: TGTGCCACATGCCCGGACATCGGCTATGGCTACACCTTC; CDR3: CATCPDIGYGYTF
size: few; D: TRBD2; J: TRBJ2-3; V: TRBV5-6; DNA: TGTGCCAGCAGCTTAGTTGGGGTAGCGGGGGGCCCTAGCACAGATACGCAGTATTTT; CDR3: CASSLVGVAGGPSTDTQYF
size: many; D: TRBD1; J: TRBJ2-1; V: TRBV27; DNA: TGTGCCAGCAGTTTATTCGGGACAGGGGATAATGAGCAGTTCTTC; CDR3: CASSLFGTGDNEQFF